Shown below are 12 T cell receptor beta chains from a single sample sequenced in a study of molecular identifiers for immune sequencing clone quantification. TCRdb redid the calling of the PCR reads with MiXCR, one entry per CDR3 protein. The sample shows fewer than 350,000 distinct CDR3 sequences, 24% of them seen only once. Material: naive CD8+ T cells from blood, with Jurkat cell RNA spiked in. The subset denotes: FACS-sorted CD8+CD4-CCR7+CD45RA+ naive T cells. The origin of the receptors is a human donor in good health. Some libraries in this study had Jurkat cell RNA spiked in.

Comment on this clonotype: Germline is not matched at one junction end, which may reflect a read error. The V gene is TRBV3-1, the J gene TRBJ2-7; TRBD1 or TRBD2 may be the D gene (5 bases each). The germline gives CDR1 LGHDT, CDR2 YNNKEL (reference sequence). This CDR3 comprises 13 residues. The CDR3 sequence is CASSPGSSYEQHF. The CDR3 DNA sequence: TGTGCCAGCAGCCCAGGGAGTAGCTACGAGCAGCACTTC.

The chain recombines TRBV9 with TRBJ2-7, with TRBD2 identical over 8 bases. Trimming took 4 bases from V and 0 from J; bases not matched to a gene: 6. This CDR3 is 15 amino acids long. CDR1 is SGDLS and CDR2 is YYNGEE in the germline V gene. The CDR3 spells CASSPTSALSYEQYF. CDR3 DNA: TGTGCCAGCAGCCCGACTAGCGCGCTCTCCTACGAGCAGTACTTC.

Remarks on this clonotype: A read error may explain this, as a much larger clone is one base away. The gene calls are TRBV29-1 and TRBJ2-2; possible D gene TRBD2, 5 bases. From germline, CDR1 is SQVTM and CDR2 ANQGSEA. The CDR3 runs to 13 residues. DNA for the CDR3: TGCAGCGTTGAAAGTGATCACACCGGGGAGCTGTATTTT. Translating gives CSVESDHTGELYF.

CDR3 DNA sequence: TGCAGCGTAGGCGGAGGCGGGGGCACAGATACGCAGTATTTT. This translates into CSVGGGGGTDTQYF. The J gene is TRBJ2-3, the V gene TRBV29-1, with D maybe TRBD2 (6 bases). Germline V gives CDR1 SQVTM, CDR2 ANQGSEA. V lost 6 bases and J 1 base, leaving 14 bases between the germline ends. The CDR3 is made up of 14 amino acids.

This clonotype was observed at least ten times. This chain's CDR3 is CASSQDVRLSGGGEDTQYF. DNA for the CDR3: TGTGCCAGCAGCCAAGATGTGCGTTTAAGCGGGGGAGGTGAAGATACGCAGTATTTT. The chain recombines TRBV14 with TRBJ2-3; TRBD2 matches 8 bases. The CDR3 runs 19 residues. V lost 0 bases to trimming and J lost 5 bases; unmatched junction nucleotides: 16. Germline V gene data show CDR1 as SGHDN and CDR2 as FVKESK.

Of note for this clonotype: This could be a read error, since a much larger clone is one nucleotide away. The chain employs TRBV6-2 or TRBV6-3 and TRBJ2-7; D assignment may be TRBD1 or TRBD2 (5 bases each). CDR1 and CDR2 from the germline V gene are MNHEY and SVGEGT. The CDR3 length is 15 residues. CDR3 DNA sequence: TGTGCCAGCAGCTTCGGGACGGTGAAGTCCTACGAGCAGTCCTTC. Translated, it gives CASSFGTVKSYEQSF.

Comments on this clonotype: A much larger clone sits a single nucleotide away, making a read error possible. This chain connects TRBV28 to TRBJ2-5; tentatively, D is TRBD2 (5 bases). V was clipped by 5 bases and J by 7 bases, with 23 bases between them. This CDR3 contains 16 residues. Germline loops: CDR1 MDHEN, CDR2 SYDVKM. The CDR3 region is CASSPEGGPTQWTQYF. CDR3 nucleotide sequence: TGTGCCAGCAGTCCCGAGGGTGGGCCGACCCAATGGACCCAGTACTTC.

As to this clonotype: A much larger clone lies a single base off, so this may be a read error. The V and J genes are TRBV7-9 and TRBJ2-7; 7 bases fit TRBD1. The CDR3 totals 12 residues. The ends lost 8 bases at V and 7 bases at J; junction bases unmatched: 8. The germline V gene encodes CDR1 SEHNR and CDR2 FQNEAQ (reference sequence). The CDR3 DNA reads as TGTGCCAGCGGCACAGGGGCGCGGGAGCAGTACTTC. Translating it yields CASGTGAREQYF.

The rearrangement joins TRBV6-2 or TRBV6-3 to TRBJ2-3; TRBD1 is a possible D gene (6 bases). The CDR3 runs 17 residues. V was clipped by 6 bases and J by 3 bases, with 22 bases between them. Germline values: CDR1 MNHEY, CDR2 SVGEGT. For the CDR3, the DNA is TGTGCCAGCAGCTCCCCTTTCCGGGACACTAGGACAGATACGCAGTATTTT. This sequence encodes CASSSPFRDTRTDTQYF.

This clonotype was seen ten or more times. CDR3 nucleotides: TGCGCCAGCAGCTTGGAGGCTAGCGGGATCCAAGAGACCCAGTACTTC. Translated: CASSLEASGIQETQYF. The rearrangement joins TRBV5-1 to TRBJ2-5, with TRBD2 matching 9 bases. CDR1 and CDR2 from the germline V gene are SGHRS and YFSETQ. After removal of 0 bases from V and 1 base from J, the junction contained 4 bases not matched to a gene. This CDR3 contains 16 residues.

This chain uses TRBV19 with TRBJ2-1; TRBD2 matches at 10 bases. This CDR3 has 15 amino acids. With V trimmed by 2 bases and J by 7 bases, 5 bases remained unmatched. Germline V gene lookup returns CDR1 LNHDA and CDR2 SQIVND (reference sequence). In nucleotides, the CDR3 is TGTGCCAGTAGTATATCTAGCGGGAGTTTGAATGAGCAGTTCTTC. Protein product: CASSISSGSLNEQFF.

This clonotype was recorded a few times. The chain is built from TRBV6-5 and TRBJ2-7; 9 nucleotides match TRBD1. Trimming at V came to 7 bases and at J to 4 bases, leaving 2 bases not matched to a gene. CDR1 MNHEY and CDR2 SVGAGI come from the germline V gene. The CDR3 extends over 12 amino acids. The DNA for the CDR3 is TGTGCCAGCAAGGACAGGGGTTACGAGCAGTACTTC. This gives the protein CASKDRGYEQYF.